Following are 31 T cell receptor beta chains from one sample sequenced in a study of cytomegalovirus exposure and HLA in healthy donors. The PCR ran on 60 Vbeta and 13 Jbeta primers. Using immunoSEQ multiplex PCR, the repertoire was profiled, and TCRdb retains in-frame clones only, with some absent. In the table there are some 190,000 clones, around 87% of which are singletons. The sample consisted of PBMCs. The source is a man younger than 40 in good health and CMV-seronegative.

This chain connects TRBV4-2 to TRBJ2-7, with 10 bases identical to TRBD1. CDR1 is LGHNA and CDR2 is YNFKEQ in the germline V gene. V lost 5 bases to trimming and J lost 4 bases; unmatched junction nucleotides: 5. The CDR3 is 14 residues long. This chain's CDR3 is CASSSRTGGYEQYF. DNA for the CDR3: TGTGCCAGCAGCTCCAGGACAGGGGGATACGAGCAGTACTTC.

The V call is TRBV6-5, the J call TRBJ2-7; 10 bases agree with TRBD1. CDR1 is MNHEY, CDR2 SVGAGI, per germline. CDR3 size: 14 residues. The ends lost 2 bases at V and 6 bases at J; junction bases unmatched: 4. As DNA, the CDR3 is TGTGCCAGCAGTTACGAGACAGGGGGCTCCGAGCAGTACTTC. Amino acids: CASSYETGGSEQYF.

This clone has a single count. J is TRBJ2-1 and V is TRBV5-6, with TRBD1 matching over 10 bases. J lost 7 bases, V lost 4 bases, and 11 bases had no gene match. Germline values: CDR1 SGHDT, CDR2 YYEEEE. CDR3 length equals 16 residues. CDR3 coding DNA: TGTGCCAGCAGCCCCATTGGGGGACAGGGGCAGAATGAGCAGTTCTTC. This translates into CASSPIGGQGQNEQFF.

The J gene is TRBJ1-5, the V gene TRBV7-9; D gene uncertain. The CDR3 covers 14 residues. Trimming took 3 bases from V and 7 from J, leaving 13 bases between them. In germline, CDR1 is SEHNR, CDR2 FQNEAQ (reference sequence). The CDR3 sequence is CASSFDVSGQPQHF. The DNA for the CDR3 is TGTGCCAGCAGCTTTGACGTATCGGGACAGCCCCAGCATTTT.

The chain combines TRBV7-9 with TRBJ2-1, with TRBD2 matching over 15 bases. From germline, CDR1 is SEHNR and CDR2 FQNEAQ (reference sequence). The junction had 10 bases not matched to a gene; V was cut back by 5 bases and J by 8 bases. CDR3 size: 17 residues. The DNA for the CDR3 is TGTGCCAGCAGCGCGCAGGGGACTAGCGGGAGGCGTGATGAGCAGTTCTTC. Its protein is CASSAQGTSGRRDEQFF. Together with reference TRBV7-9 and TRBJ2-1, the CDR3 gives the full variable domain: DTGVSQNPRHKITKRGQNVTFRCDPISEHNRLYWYRQTLGQGPEFLTYFQNEAQLEKSRLLSDRFSAERPKGSFSTLEIQRTEQGDSAMYLCASSAQGTSGRRDEQFFGPGTRLTVL.

The chain recombines TRBV6-1 with TRBJ1-4, with 7 positions matching TRBD1. This CDR3 has 14 amino acids. J was trimmed by 0 bases and V by 10 bases; bases with no gene match: 5. Looked up from germline, CDR1 is MNHNS and CDR2 is SASEGT. CDR3 residues: CATGQFATNEKLFF. As DNA, the CDR3 is TGTGCCACGGGACAGTTTGCAACTAATGAAAAACTGTTTTTT.

The rearrangement links TRBV18 to TRBJ2-3; 9 positions match TRBD1. The germline CDR1 and CDR2 sequences are KGHSH and LQKENI. The CDR3 runs to 13 residues. V lost 6 bases, J lost 4 bases, and 2 bases stayed unmatched. CDR3 DNA sequence: TGTGCCAGCTCGACAGGGGGGGCAGATACGCAGTATTTT. Its translation is CASSTGGADTQYF.

This clone has a single count. The CDR3 DNA is TGCGCCAGCAGCCGGGACAGGGGGAATGAGCAGTTCTTC. The encoded protein is CASSRDRGNEQFF. The chain uses TRBV5-1 and TRBJ2-1; 11 nucleotides match TRBD1. Germline V lookup: CDR1 SGHRS, CDR2 YFSETQ. The junction had 1 base not matched to a gene; V was cut back by 4 bases and J by 7 bases. The CDR3 contains 13 residues.

The rearrangement links TRBV4-3 to TRBJ2-2; D not resolved. Deletions cut 0 bases from V and 3 bases from J, with 5 bases between. CDR1 is LGHNA and CDR2 is YSLEER in the germline V gene. The CDR3 length is 14 residues. CDR3: CASSQDGYTGELFF. The CDR3 bases are TGCGCCAGCAGCCAAGATGGCTACACCGGGGAGCTGTTTTTT.

The V and J genes are TRBV30 and TRBJ1-1; D is ambiguous. This CDR3 is built from 14 residues. Deletions cut 0 bases from V and 6 bases from J, with 14 bases between. Germline lookup yields CDR1 GTSNPN and CDR2 SVGIG (reference sequence). The CDR3 DNA is TGTGCCTGGAGTGTATGGGCATCCGTGGCTGAAGCTTTCTTT. It is translated as CAWSVWASVAEAFF.

CDR3 in amino acids: CASSEARAHKEASYGYTF. The CDR3 DNA follows: TGTGCCAGCAGTGAGGCCCGGGCCCATAAGGAGGCCTCCTATGGCTACACCTTC. The chain links TRBV25-1 to TRBJ1-2; D unclear. With 3 bases removed from V and 4 bases from J, the gap between germline ends came to 24 bases. CDR3 length: 18 residues. Germline lookup yields CDR1 MGHDK and CDR2 SYGVNS.

Only one count was recorded for this clone. This rearrangement joins TRBV6-5 to TRBJ1-4; 9 nucleotides line up with TRBD1. The V gene end was trimmed by 2 bases and the J gene end by 11 bases; junction bases not matched to a gene: 9. From germline, CDR1 is MNHEY and CDR2 SVGAGI. The CDR3 loop spans 15 amino acids. The CDR3 nucleotides are TGTGCCAGCAGTTACGACAGGGGGGGGAAGGGTAAACTGTTTTTT. This translates into CASSYDRGGKGKLFF.

V gene TRBV28 combines with J gene TRBJ2-3; tentatively, D is TRBD2 (6 bases). This CDR3 has 15 residues. Germline CDR1 reads MDHEN; CDR2 reads SYDVKM. Trimming left V 7 bases short and J 0 bases short, with 14 bases between. Here the CDR3 reads CASTRLRGSTDTQYF. In nucleotides, the CDR3 is TGTGCCAGCACAAGATTGCGGGGTAGCACAGATACGCAGTATTTT.

The V and J genes are TRBV6-1 and TRBJ2-7; the D gene is possibly TRBD2 (5 bases). The germline V gene encodes CDR1 MNHNS and CDR2 SASEGT. The CDR3 is made up of 15 amino acids. V lost 4 bases and J 0 bases, leaving 13 bases between the germline ends. This chain's CDR3 is CASSVRAESSYEQYF. Here the CDR3 DNA reads TGTGCCAGCAGTGTGAGGGCAGAGTCCTCCTACGAGCAGTACTTC.

This clone was seen more than once but under ten times. The chain combines TRBV10-1 with TRBJ2-2, with D perhaps TRBD1 (5 bases). This CDR3 is built from 12 residues. The V and J ends lost 2 bases and 7 bases respectively, with 5 bases between them. From germline, CDR1 is WNHNN and CDR2 SYGVQD (reference sequence). CDR3 amino acids: CASSEGHGELFF. The DNA of the CDR3 is TGCGCCAGCAGTGAGGGACACGGGGAGCTGTTTTTT.

V usage is TRBV13 and J usage is TRBJ2-7; TRBD1 matches 9 bases. Germline V gives CDR1 PRHDT, CDR2 FYEKMQ (reference sequence). Trimming removed 5 bases from V and 4 bases from J; junction bases left unmatched: 6. This CDR3 has 14 amino acids. The CDR3 DNA follows: TGTGCCAGCAGCCGCAACAGGGGGCCGTACGAGCAGTACTTC. Its protein is CASSRNRGPYEQYF.

As concerns this clone: Other nucleotide sequences in the sample specify the same CDR3. The rearrangement links TRBV28 to TRBJ1-5; TRBD1 matches at 7 bases. Germline CDR1 reads MDHEN; CDR2 reads SYDVKM. V was clipped by 7 bases and J by 4 bases; unmatched bases: 10. CDR3 size: 15 residues. This chain's CDR3 is CASNLRDSGNQPQHF. The CDR3 coding sequence is TGTGCCAGCAACCTTCGGGACAGTGGGAATCAGCCCCAGCATTTT.

The genes are TRBV11-2 and TRBJ2-4; weak D call: TRBD2 (6 bases). CDR3 length equals 15 residues. Germline CDR1 SGHAT, CDR2 FQNNGV. Trimming took off 0 bases at V and 4 bases at J, with 10 bases between the two ends. CDR3 loop: CASSLELGTKNIQYF. CDR3 DNA sequence: TGTGCCAGCAGCTTAGAGTTAGGGACTAAAAACATTCAGTACTTC. Based on the CDR3 plus reference TRBV11-2 and TRBJ2-4, the full variable domain is EAGVAQSPRYKIIEKRQSVAFWCNPISGHATLYWYQQILGQGPKLLIQFQNNGVVDDSQLPKDRFSAERLKGVDSTLKIQPAKLEDSAVYLCASSLELGTKNIQYFGAGTRLSVL.

The CDR3 nucleotides read TGTGCCAGCTCACCAGACAGGGGGATTAGCAATCAGCCCCAGCATTTT. It translates to CASSPDRGISNQPQHF. The chain employs TRBV18 and TRBJ1-5, with TRBD1 identical over 9 bases. The germline V gene has CDR1 KGHSH and CDR2 LQKENI. J was trimmed by 0 bases and V by 2 bases; bases with no gene match: 2. This CDR3 contains 16 residues.

The chain recombines TRBV7-9 with TRBJ2-1; a weak D match, TRBD1 (6 bases). Trimming took off 10 bases at V and 8 bases at J, with 18 bases between the two ends. The CDR3 consists of 13 residues. Germline CDR1 SEHNR, CDR2 FQNEAQ (reference sequence). CDR3 in amino acids: CAIFLAGAHEQFF. The CDR3 bases are TGTGCCATCTTCCTTGCAGGGGCTCATGAGCAGTTCTTC.

V and J are TRBV19 and TRBJ2-1; D call uncertain. Germline CDR1 is LNHDA and CDR2 is SQIVND (reference sequence). Deletions cut 1 base from V and 6 bases from J, with 13 bases between. This CDR3 contains 15 residues. CDR3 in amino acids: CASSIGAGSANEQFF. CDR3 nucleotides: TGTGCCAGTAGTATAGGGGCAGGTTCTGCCAATGAGCAGTTCTTC. Supplemented by reference TRBV19 and TRBJ2-1, the full variable domain reads DGGITQSPKYLFRKEGQNVTLSCEQNLNHDAMYWYRQDPGQGLRLIYYSQIVNDFQKGDIAEGYSVSREKKESFPLTVTSAQKNPTAFYLCASSIGAGSANEQFFGPGTRLTVL.

The chain uses TRBV5-1 and TRBJ2-7; D gene uncertain. Trimming stripped 0 bases from V and 2 bases from J, with 9 bases between. The CDR3 is 14 amino acids. Per the germline V gene, CDR1 is SGHRS and CDR2 is YFSETQ. The CDR3 reads CASSLAQSTYEQYF. The CDR3 nucleotides are TGCGCCAGCAGCTTGGCCCAGTCGACCTACGAGCAGTACTTC.

The CDR3 is CASSTGSNTEAFF. The CDR3 coding sequence is TGTGCCAGTAGTACAGGATCGAACACTGAAGCTTTCTTT. The chain combines TRBV19 with TRBJ1-1, with no clear D. Trimming shortened V by 4 bases and J by 1 base, and 7 bases separated the two germline ends. Looked up from germline, CDR1 is LNHDA and CDR2 is SQIVND (reference sequence). CDR3 length: 13 amino acids.

The chain uses TRBV6-5 and TRBJ2-7; TRBD2 matches 9 bases. CDR3 length: 13 residues. Trimming took 4 bases from V and 5 from J; bases not matched to a gene: 3. The germline CDR1 and CDR2 sequences are MNHEY and SVGAGI. CDR3 coding DNA: TGTGCCAGCAGTTCCGGGACTAGCCACGAGCAGTACTTC. Translated, it gives CASSSGTSHEQYF.

The chain recombines TRBV19 with TRBJ2-2; tentative D call: TRBD1 (6 bases). Germline CDR1 reads LNHDA; CDR2 reads SQIVND (reference sequence). The V end lost 7 bases, the J end lost 4 bases, and 19 bases lay between the germline ends. There are 16 residues in the CDR3. In DNA form, the CDR3 reads TGTGCCAGTATCCCCAGGGGCCACCGGGGCACCGGGGAGCTGTTTTTT. Translating it yields CASIPRGHRGTGELFF.

The V call is TRBV5-5, the J call TRBJ2-4, with no clear D. Germline V CDR1 and CDR2: SGHKS, YYEKEE (reference sequence). This CDR3 has 15 amino acids. The V gene lost 0 bases and the J gene lost 6 bases, with 13 bases spanning the gap. The CDR3 region is CASSLGQAPGNIQYF. The CDR3 DNA is TGTGCCAGCAGCTTGGGGCAGGCCCCAGGAAACATTCAGTACTTC.

The chain joins TRBV7-6 to TRBJ1-4; perhaps TRBD1 as D (6 bases). Germline V CDR1 and CDR2: SGHVS, FNYEAQ. V gave up 3 bases and J gave up 0 bases, with 14 bases separating them. The CDR3 runs 17 residues. CDR3 in amino acids: CASSFRTASATNEKLFF. CDR3 nucleotide sequence: TGTGCCAGCAGCTTCCGGACAGCTTCCGCAACTAATGAAAAACTGTTTTTT.

The CDR3 DNA sequence: TGTGCCAGCAATTCCGGGGGGGCAGCCGGGGAGCTGTTTTTT. Translated: CASNSGGAAGELFF. The chain employs TRBV28 and TRBJ2-2, with 8 bases fitting TRBD2. V gave up 7 bases and J gave up 6 bases; unmatched junction bases: 7. The CDR3 covers 14 residues. Germline CDR1 MDHEN, CDR2 SYDVKM. Combining the CDR3 with reference TRBV28 and TRBJ2-2 gives the whole variable domain DVKVTQSSRYLVKRTGEKVFLECVQDMDHENMFWYRQDPGLGLRLIYFSYDVKMKEKGDIPEGYSVSREKKERFSLILESASTNQTSMYLCASNSGGAAGELFFGEGSRLTVL.

The chain has TRBV7-9 and TRBJ1-2; D ambiguous. Trimming removed 2 bases from V and 4 bases from J, with 11 bases in between. This CDR3 contains 14 residues. CDR1 is SEHNR, CDR2 FQNEAQ, per germline (reference sequence). The CDR3 coding sequence is TGTGCCAGCAGCTTAAGTATTCTACCCTATGGCTACACCTTC. As protein: CASSLSILPYGYTF.

This chain connects TRBV19 to TRBJ2-1; 7 bases fit TRBD2. The CDR3 totals 12 residues. Germline values: CDR1 LNHDA, CDR2 SQIVND (reference sequence). V lost 2 bases, J lost 15 bases, and 7 bases stayed unmatched. The CDR3 protein is CASSIIGGGGFF. CDR3 sequence (DNA): TGTGCCAGTAGTATAATCGGCGGGGGAGGGTTCTTC.

V usage is TRBV7-9 and J usage is TRBJ2-7, with 10 bases aligning to TRBD2. The germline V gene has CDR1 SEHNR and CDR2 FQNEAQ (reference sequence). The CDR3 is made up of 14 amino acids. V shed 5 bases and J 3 bases; nucleotides not matched to a gene: 4. The CDR3 sequence is CASSARTSGYEQYF. The CDR3 nucleotides read TGTGCCAGCAGCGCCCGGACTAGCGGCTACGAGCAGTACTTC.